This entry features one T cell receptor (beta chain) sequence. This clonotype was observed many times. Its antigen is currently not known. No per-base quality is available; no much larger clone lies one base away. The entry originates in a study of T cells in Graves' hyperthyroidism and ophthalmopathy (dated by TCRdb to the late 2010s). As for the study more broadly: Peripheral blood samples were taken at the time of initial diagnosis, prior to any treatment. For training and testing, the approximately 92 patients in the discovery cohort were randomly divided in a 7:3 ratio. TCR Vbeta CDR3 sequencing of approximately 140 peripheral blood samples (43 ophthalmopathy, 75 or so hyperthyroidism and approximately 17 progressor patients) is reported in the paper. TCR V-J signatures able to tell the groups apart were searched for in a discovery cohort of some 100 patients, of whom roughly 42 had Graves' ophthalmopathy and around 56 had stable Graves' hyperthyroidism. After sampling, hyperthyroidism patients received methimazole starting at 30 mg daily, and ophthalmopathy patients received high-dose intravenous methylprednisolone. Prospective prediction of ophthalmopathy was tested in an independent validation cohort of fewer than 20 hyperthyroidism patients and approximately 17 patients who later progressed to ophthalmopathy. In addition, the study compared T-cell repertoires in thyroid tissue and in blood from about 6 Graves' hyperthyroidism patients. General conclusions and limits of the study: No statistical method was used to fix the sample size in advance, and group allocation was not hidden from the investigators. Blood samples also contained most of the expanded thyroid clonotypes (frequency above 0.001), which suggests that blood repertoires may reflect thyroid immune responses. In cross-validation, a model built on a 13 V-J signature told ophthalmopathy apart from stable hyperthyroidism with less than 90% sensitivity and 81% to 82% specificity, and in testing the same model reached 80%/75%. In validation, the model predicted progression to ophthalmopathy with 65% to 71% sensitivity and less than 80% specificity, a median of approximately 6.5 months before onset.

Ophthalmopathy patients had moderately to severely active disease, with a Clinical Activity Score of 3 or more, a NOSPECS grade of 4 or more, and a disease duration of less than 3 months. Any patient with an uncontrolled infection, another autoimmune disease, pregnancy or lactation was excluded. Clinical symptoms, serum thyroxine and TRAb, thyroid ultrasound, and orbital computed tomography formed the basis for the diagnoses. Ficoll-Paque density gradient centrifugation was used to isolate PBMCs from 9.5 to 10 ml of fresh peripheral blood. Trizol reagent was used to extract total RNA, and RNA quality was then checked on an Agilent 2100 Bioanalyzer. From the cysteine through the phenylalanine, the CDR3 covers 15 amino acids. Only CDR3 DNA remains: 45 bases, in frame from the first base. V and J are truncated by 1 base and 3 bases respectively, leaving an intervening sequence of 14 bases. As encoded in the germline V gene, CDR1 is SGHRS while CDR2 is YFSETQ.

The TCR beta CDR3 regions were amplified from RNA transcripts. For the first round of RT-PCR on the TCR CDR3, the HTBI primer set was used together with the Qiagen OneStep RT-PCR kit. The libraries were constructed in a second round of multiplex PCR and then size-selected and purified. Libraries were sequenced paired-end with 100 bp reads on an Illumina HiSeq2000. Under the source paper's analysis protocol: SOAPnuke was used to process the raw data, removing reads that contained adapters or uncalled bases, had a mean Phred below 15, or lacked an exact match to the constant primer or identifier. High-quality paired reads were merged with COPE v1.2.5, and unique nucleotide sequences were defined as clonotypes. MiTCR v1.1 was used to align the clonotypes against IMGT TRBV, TRBD and TRBJ reference segments. Analysis was restricted to V-J combinations with a frequency above 0.0001, which covered over 98% of repertoires. The TCS score was defined as the ratio of F50 (clonal expansion) to E x V (chaos), calculated using BLOSUM62-based TCRdist between CDR3 peptides within each V-J. Welch's t-statistics and random forest reduced around 520 V-J features to about 12, which were used in a naive Bayes classifier (R e1071). The similarity between thyroid and blood repertoires was quantified using the Morisita-Horn index. TCRdb's own reprocessing of the public reads used fastp at Q25 and MiXCR and kept productive beta chains. Each CDR3 protein appears once, grouped with its most common genes and DNA. For this entry, the V and J calls and clone size follow TCRdb and not the study's own pipeline. Here the sample has approximately 600,000 distinct CDR3 sequences; roughly 14% occur a single time. The ten largest clones take up around 4% of the sample.

The receptor chain draws on TRBV5-1 and TRBJ2-7; there is no confident call for the D gene. This receptor was obtained from a woman aged 40 to 50 with Graves' ophthalmopathy. Sequenced: blood. DNA sequence: TGCGCCAGCAGCTTGCTGCCAGCGAAGGGCTACGAGCAGTACTTC. Translated, this gives CASSLLPAKGYEQYF.